Shown below are 14 T cell receptor beta chains from a single sample sequenced in a study of shared clonotypes between healthy human individuals. The repertoire was sequenced with immunoSEQ multiplex PCR; TCRdb's copy has only in-frame clones and lacks some. The sample yields 110,000 or so clones, about two thirds seen once. The sequencing input was memory CD8+ T cells sorted from blood. Subset defined: CD45RO+ cells pooled with CCR7-negative TemRA cells. All receptors come from a woman aged 25 to 39 in good health.

By sample fraction, this clone is medium-sized. The chain joins TRBV6-1 to TRBJ1-2; D remains unclear. Looked up from germline, CDR1 is MNHNS and CDR2 is SASEGT. Trimming took off 11 bases at V and 4 bases at J, with 17 bases between the two ends. This CDR3 contains 13 residues. As DNA, the CDR3 is TGTGCCTGCGGACCCCGAGGGATCTATGGCTACACCTTC. Translating gives CACGPRGIYGYTF.

The chain recombines TRBV6-5 with TRBJ1-1; D is uncertain. The CDR3 contains 15 residues. Deletions cut 2 bases from V and 0 bases from J, with 10 bases between. Germline loops: CDR1 MNHEY, CDR2 SVGAGI. The CDR3 bases are TGTGCCAGCAGTTACGCGAATACCCTGAACACTGAAGCTTTCTTT. Protein product: CASSYANTLNTEAFF.

Remarks on this clone: Since a much larger clone is just one base distant, this may be a read error. The chain combines TRBV7-9 with TRBJ2-7; 7 bases line up with TRBD2. The CDR3 length is 14 residues. Trimming took 2 bases from V and 0 from J; bases not matched to a gene: 1. Germline CDR1 reads SEHNR; CDR2 reads FQNEAQ (reference sequence). CDR3 nucleotide sequence: TGTGCCAGCAGCTTACAGCGGGACTCCTACGAGCAGTACTTC. This gives the protein CASSLQRDSYEQYF.

The rearrangement uses TRBV14 and TRBJ1-1; D gene uncertain. This CDR3 region has 13 residues. Trimming took 4 bases from V and 6 from J, leaving 12 bases between them. Germline loops: CDR1 SGHDN, CDR2 FVKESK. The DNA of the CDR3 is TGTGCCAGCAGCCCGACCTCAGGCCCTGAAGCTTTCTTT. This sequence encodes CASSPTSGPEAFF.

CDR3 coding DNA: TGCGCCAGCAGCCGGAGCGGGGCACATCACGAGCAGTACTTC. The encoded protein is CASSRSGAHHEQYF. This chain connects TRBV4-1 to TRBJ2-7; 7 nucleotides line up with TRBD2. Germline V CDR1 and CDR2: MGHRA, YSYEKL. Unmatched junction bases numbered 8, after V lost 4 bases and J lost 5 bases. This CDR3 contains 14 residues.

The V call is TRBV6-4, the J call TRBJ2-1, with 11 bases that match TRBD2. V shed 6 bases and J 6 bases; nucleotides not matched to a gene: 7. The V gene's germline CDR1 is MRHNA and CDR2 SNTAGT. This CDR3 contains 15 residues. The CDR3 protein is CASSLAGGSSNEQFF. CDR3 in DNA: TGTGCCAGCAGCCTAGCGGGAGGTAGTAGCAATGAGCAGTTCTTC.

This clone was counted ten times or more. V and J are TRBV5-4 and TRBJ2-7; D possibly matches TRBD1 or TRBD2 (5 bases each). This CDR3 has 13 amino acids. The germline CDR1 and CDR2 sequences are SGHNT and YYREEE (reference sequence). Trimming left V 2 bases short and J 3 bases short, with 9 bases between. The CDR3 loop reads CASSFWGNYEQYF. CDR3 DNA: TGTGCCAGCAGCTTCTGGGGGAACTACGAGCAGTACTTC.

CDR3: CASSYETSGSYEQYF. The CDR3, as DNA: TGTGCCAGCAGTTACGAGACTAGCGGCTCCTACGAGCAGTACTTC. The rearrangement links TRBV6-5 to TRBJ2-7, with 9 bases matching TRBD2. Germline values: CDR1 MNHEY, CDR2 SVGAGI. This CDR3 is 15 amino acids long. V shed 2 bases and J 0 bases; nucleotides not matched to a gene: 2.

The V gene is TRBV6-5, the J gene TRBJ1-5; TRBD1 might be the D (5 bases). This CDR3 region has 14 residues. The germline V gene encodes CDR1 MNHEY and CDR2 SVGAGI. Trimming took 6 bases from V and 7 from J, leaving 16 bases between them. The CDR3 sequence is CASSPLQGRQPQHF. In DNA, the CDR3 is TGTGCCAGCAGCCCACTCCAGGGTCGACAGCCCCAGCATTTT.

This chain uses TRBV18 with TRBJ2-1, with D perhaps TRBD2 (6 bases). The germline gives CDR1 KGHSH, CDR2 LQKENI. V shed 4 bases and J shed 7 bases, with 11 bases lying between them. This CDR3 contains 13 residues. CDR3 sequence: CASSLGTSNEQFF. CDR3 coding DNA: TGTGCCAGCTCACTCGGGACTTCAAATGAGCAGTTCTTC.

The chain couples TRBV28 to TRBJ1-3; D is perhaps TRBD1 (5 bases). Germline lookup yields CDR1 MDHEN and CDR2 SYDVKM. The germline V and J ends were trimmed by 5 bases and 0 bases, with 14 bases remaining between them. The CDR3 has 16 residues. CDR3 residues: CASSPTPGSSGNTIYF. The CDR3 coding sequence is TGTGCCAGCAGTCCCACTCCAGGGAGCTCTGGAAACACCATATATTTT.

V usage is TRBV5-1 and J usage is TRBJ2-1, with D perhaps TRBD1 (6 bases). The CDR3 is 13 residues long. Trimming took off 5 bases at V and 6 bases at J, with 12 bases between the two ends. Germline V gene sequence: CDR1 SGHRS, CDR2 YFSETQ. The CDR3 spells CASRSGVSNEQFF. In nucleotides, the CDR3 is TGCGCCAGCAGGTCAGGGGTTTCCAATGAGCAGTTCTTC.

V and J are TRBV25-1 and TRBJ2-5, with D perhaps being TRBD1 or TRBD2 (5 bases each). Trimming cost V 4 bases and J 0 bases, with 21 bases left between them. The CDR3 length is 18 residues. The germline gives CDR1 MGHDK, CDR2 SYGVNS. CDR3 residues: CASSAEWRLGVNQETQYF. DNA of the CDR3: TGTGCCAGCAGTGCCGAGTGGCGGTTGGGGGTCAACCAAGAGACCCAGTACTTC.

The table lists this clone with a few counts. This chain joins TRBV6-4 and TRBJ2-1; D is ambiguous. Germline CDR1 and CDR2: MRHNA and SNTAGT. Trimming stripped 4 bases from V and 13 bases from J, with 17 bases between. The CDR3 extends over 13 amino acids. The CDR3 DNA is TGTGCCAGCAGTGCCGGGCCACAAAACCCCCAGTTCTTC. Amino acid sequence: CASSAGPQNPQFF.